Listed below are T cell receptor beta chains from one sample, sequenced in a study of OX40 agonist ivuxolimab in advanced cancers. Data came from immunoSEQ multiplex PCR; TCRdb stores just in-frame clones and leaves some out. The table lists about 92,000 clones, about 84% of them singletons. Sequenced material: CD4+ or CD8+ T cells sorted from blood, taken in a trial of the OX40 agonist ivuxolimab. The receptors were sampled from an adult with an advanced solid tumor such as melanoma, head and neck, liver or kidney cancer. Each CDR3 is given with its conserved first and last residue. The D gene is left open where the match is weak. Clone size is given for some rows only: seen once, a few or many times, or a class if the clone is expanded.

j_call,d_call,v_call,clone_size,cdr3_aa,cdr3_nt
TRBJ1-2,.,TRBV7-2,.,CASSLGRRDYTF,TGTGCCAGCAGCTTAGGGAGACGTGACTACACCTTC
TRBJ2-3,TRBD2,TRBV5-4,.,CASSLRRGGRTDTQYF,TGTGCCAGCAGCTTAAGGCGGGGGGGACGCACAGATACGCAGTATTTT
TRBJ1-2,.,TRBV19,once,CASSAYYGDGYTF,TGTGCCAGTAGTGCCTACTACGGGGATGGCTACACCTTC
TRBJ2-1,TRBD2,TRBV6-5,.,CASSYGGRVSLNEQFF,TGTGCCAGCAGTTATGGCGGGAGGGTTTCCCTCAATGAGCAGTTCTTC
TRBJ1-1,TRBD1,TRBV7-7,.,CASSSPAGGYTEAFF,TGTGCCAGCAGCTCCCCGGCAGGGGGGTACACTGAAGCTTTCTTT
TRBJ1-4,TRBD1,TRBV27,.,CASSHIGTEGNEKLFF,TGTGCCAGCAGTCATATAGGGACAGAGGGGAATGAAAAACTGTTTTTT
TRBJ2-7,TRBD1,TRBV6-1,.,CASSEGWTGSYEQYF,TGTGCCAGCAGTGAAGGGTGGACAGGTAGCTACGAGCAGTACTTC
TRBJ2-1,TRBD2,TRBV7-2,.,CASSLSGGRVNEQFF,TGTGCCAGCAGCTTATCTGGCGGGAGAGTAAATGAGCAGTTCTTC
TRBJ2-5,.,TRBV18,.,CASSPRVSETQYF,TGTGCCAGCTCACCTAGGGTGTCGGAGACCCAGTACTTC
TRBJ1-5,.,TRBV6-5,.,CASSSHSGSSNQPQHF,TGTGCCAGCAGTTCCCATTCGGGATCGAGCAATCAGCCCCAGCATTTT
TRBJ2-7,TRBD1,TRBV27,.,CASSKQGQGPYEQYF,TGTGCCAGCAGTAAACAGGGGCAGGGGCCCTACGAGCAGTACTTC
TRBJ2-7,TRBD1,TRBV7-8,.,CASSLAGGQGPYYEQYF,TGTGCCAGCAGCTTAGCGGGAGGACAGGGGCCTTACTACGAGCAGTACTTC
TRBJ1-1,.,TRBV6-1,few,CASSGGDGWMNTEAFF,TGTGCCAGCAGTGGGGGGGACGGGTGGATGAACACTGAAGCTTTCTTT
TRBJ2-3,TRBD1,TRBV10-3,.,CAISTGTGGDTQYF,TGTGCCATCAGTACCGGGACAGGGGGAGATACGCAGTATTTT
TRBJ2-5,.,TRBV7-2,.,CASSLVAGTRVATQYF,TGTGCCAGCAGCTTAGTGGCCGGGACCCGAGTAGCGACCCAGTACTTC
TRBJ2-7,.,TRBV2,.,CASRGEYEQYF,TGTGCCAGCAGGGGAGAGTACGAGCAGTACTTC
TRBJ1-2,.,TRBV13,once,CASSLARQGYKPWMRANYGYTF,TGTGCCAGCAGCTTAGCGCGGCAGGGGTACAAGCCTTGGATGAGGGCTAACTATGGCTACACCTTC
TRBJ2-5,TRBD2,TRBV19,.,CASSTWTSGGPQETQYF,TGTGCCAGTAGTACTTGGACTAGCGGGGGGCCCCAAGAGACCCAGTACTTC
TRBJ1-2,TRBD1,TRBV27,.,CASSFNRGHGYTF,TGTGCCAGCAGTTTTAACAGGGGCCATGGCTACACCTTC
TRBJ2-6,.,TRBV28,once,CASSGGGLSGANVLTF,TGTGCCAGCAGCGGAGGGGGCCTCTCTGGGGCCAACGTCCTGACTTTC
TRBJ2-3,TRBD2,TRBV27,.,CASSFSGKVQYF,TGTGCCAGCAGTTTTAGCGGGAAGGTGCAGTATTTT
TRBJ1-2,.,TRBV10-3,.,CAISEVAANYGYTF,TGTGCCATCAGTGAGGTGGCAGCCAACTATGGCTACACCTTC
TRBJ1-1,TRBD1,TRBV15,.,CATREGTANTEAFF,TGTGCCACCAGAGAGGGGACAGCGAACACTGAAGCTTTCTTT
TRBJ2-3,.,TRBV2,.,CAGTQADTQYF,TGTGCCGGGACTCAGGCAGATACGCAGTATTTT
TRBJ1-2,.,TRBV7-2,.,CASSLGGLYGYTF,TGTGCCAGCAGCTTAGGAGGGCTCTACGGCTACACCTTC
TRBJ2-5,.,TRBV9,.,CASSQITETQYF,TGTGCCAGCAGCCAAATTACGGAGACCCAGTACTTC
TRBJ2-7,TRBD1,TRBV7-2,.,CAGSSTGNEQYF,TGTGCCGGCAGCTCGACAGGGAACGAGCAGTACTTC
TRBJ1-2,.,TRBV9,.,CASSPGHANYGYTF,TGTGCCAGCAGCCCAGGACACGCGAACTATGGCTACACCTTC
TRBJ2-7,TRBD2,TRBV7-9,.,CASSPAASGSSEQYF,TGTGCCAGCAGCCCAGCGGCTAGCGGGAGTTCCGAGCAGTACTTC